The clone carrying this TCR beta chain came up a few times. Data came from immunoSEQ multiplex PCR; TCRdb stores just in-frame clones and leaves some out. The sample holds about 120,000 clones, approximately 84% seen once. The CDR3 is made up of 15 amino acids. Per germline, CDR1 MDHEN and CDR2 SYDVKM. J lost 2 bases, V lost 3 bases, and 6 bases had no gene match. The sample belongs to a study of blood T cell repertoires in COVID-19. Overall study context: Specimens from acute and convalescent COVID-19 originated in the United States, Italy and Spain. Sources were T cells, B-cell-depleted T cells, or PBMCs; the material itself was cDNA or gDNA.

The chain combines TRBV28 with TRBJ1-2; 7 bases map to TRBD1. This clonotype was sampled from a man aged 70-80 years with active or convalescent COVID-19. Sequencing was carried out using peripheral blood. CDR3 coding DNA: TGTGCCAGCAGTTTGGACTGGGACAGAAACTATGGCTACACCTTC. Translation gives CASSLDWDRNYGYTF.